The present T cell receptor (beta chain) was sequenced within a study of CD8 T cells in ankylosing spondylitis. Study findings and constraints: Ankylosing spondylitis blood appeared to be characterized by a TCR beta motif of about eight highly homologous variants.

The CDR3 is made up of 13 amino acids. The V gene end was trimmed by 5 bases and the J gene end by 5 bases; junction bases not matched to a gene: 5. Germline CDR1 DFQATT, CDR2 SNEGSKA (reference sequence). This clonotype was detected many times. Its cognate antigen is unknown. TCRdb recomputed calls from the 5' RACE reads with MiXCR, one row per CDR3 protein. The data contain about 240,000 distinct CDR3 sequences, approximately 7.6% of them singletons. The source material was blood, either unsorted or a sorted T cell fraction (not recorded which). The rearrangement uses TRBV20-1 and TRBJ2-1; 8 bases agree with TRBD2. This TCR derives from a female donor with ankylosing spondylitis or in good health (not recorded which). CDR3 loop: CSAAGLGHNEQFF. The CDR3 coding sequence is TGCAGTGCTGCGGGACTAGGGCACAATGAGCAGTTCTTC.